This T cell receptor beta chain originates from a study of blood T cell repertoires in COVID-19. Germline assignment: CDR1 SEHNR and CDR2 FQNEAQ (reference sequence). V shed 5 bases, J shed 2 bases, and the junction held 5 bases outside the gene matches. The CDR3 has 16 residues. The protocol was immunoSEQ multiplex PCR, while the TCRdb copy is restricted to in-frame clones and leaves out a portion. The sample has roughly 350,000 clones, around 87% seen once. The sequence was collected from a woman in her 30s with COVID-19, enrolled during active disease. The chain has TRBV7-9 and TRBJ1-4; 10 nucleotides agree with TRBD1. Sequencing input: peripheral blood. CDR3 sequence: CASSAWDRGTNEKLFF. The CDR3 nucleotides read TGTGCCAGCAGCGCCTGGGACAGGGGCACTAATGAAAAACTGTTTTTT.